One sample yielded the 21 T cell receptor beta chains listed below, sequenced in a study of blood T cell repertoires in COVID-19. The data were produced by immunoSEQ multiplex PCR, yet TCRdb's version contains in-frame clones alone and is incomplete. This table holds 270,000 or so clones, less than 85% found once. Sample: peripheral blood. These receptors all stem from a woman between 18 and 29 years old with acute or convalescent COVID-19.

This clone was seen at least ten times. The CDR3: CASSLWGNLNTEAFF. CDR3 nucleotides: TGTGCCAGCAGCTTGTGGGGCAACCTGAACACTGAAGCTTTCTTT. This chain links TRBV5-5 with TRBJ1-1, with D possibly being TRBD1 (5 bases). The CDR3 is 15 amino acids. The V gene's germline CDR1 is SGHKS and CDR2 YYEKEE (reference sequence). V was shortened by 1 base and J by 0 bases, with 10 bases between the two germline ends.

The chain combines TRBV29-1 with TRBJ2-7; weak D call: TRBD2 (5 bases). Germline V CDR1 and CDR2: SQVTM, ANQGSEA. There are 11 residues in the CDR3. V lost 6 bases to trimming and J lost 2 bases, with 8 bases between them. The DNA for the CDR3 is TGCAGCGTGCGGACTGCCTACGAGCAGTACTTC. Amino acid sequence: CSVRTAYEQYF.

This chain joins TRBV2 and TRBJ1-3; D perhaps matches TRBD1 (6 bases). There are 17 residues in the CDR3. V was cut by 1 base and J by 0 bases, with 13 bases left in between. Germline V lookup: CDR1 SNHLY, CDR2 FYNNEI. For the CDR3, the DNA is TGTGCCAGCAGTGAAGGGCAGGGGCCCGGCTCTGGAAACACCATATATTTT. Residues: CASSEGQGPGSGNTIYF. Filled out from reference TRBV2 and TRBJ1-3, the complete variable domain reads EPEVTQTPSHQVTQMGQEVILRCVPISNHLYFYWYRQILGQKVEFLVSFYNNEISEKSEIFDDQFSVERPDGSNFTLKIRSTKLEDSAMYFCASSEGQGPGSGNTIYFGEGSWLTVV.

The CDR3 region has the DNA TGTGCCAGCAGTCCGGACAGCGACATTCAGTACTTC. This gives the protein CASSPDSDIQYF. The chain has TRBV6-5 and TRBJ2-4; tentatively, D is TRBD1 (6 bases). The germline gives CDR1 MNHEY, CDR2 SVGAGI. V was cut by 5 bases and J by 8 bases, with 10 bases left in between. The CDR3 consists of 12 residues.

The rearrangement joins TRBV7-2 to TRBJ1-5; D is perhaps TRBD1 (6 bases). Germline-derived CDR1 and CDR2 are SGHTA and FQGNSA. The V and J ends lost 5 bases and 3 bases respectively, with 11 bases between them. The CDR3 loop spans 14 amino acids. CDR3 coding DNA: TGTGCCAGCAGCCCCCAGGGGTACAATCAGCCCCAGCATTTT. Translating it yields CASSPQGYNQPQHF.

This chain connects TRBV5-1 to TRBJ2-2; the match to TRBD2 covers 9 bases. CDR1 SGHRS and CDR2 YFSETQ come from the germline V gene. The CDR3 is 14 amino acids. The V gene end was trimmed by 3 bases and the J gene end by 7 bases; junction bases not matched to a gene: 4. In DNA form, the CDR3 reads TGCGCCAGCAGCTCTAGCGGGATAGGCGGGGAGCTGTTTTTT. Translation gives CASSSSGIGGELFF.

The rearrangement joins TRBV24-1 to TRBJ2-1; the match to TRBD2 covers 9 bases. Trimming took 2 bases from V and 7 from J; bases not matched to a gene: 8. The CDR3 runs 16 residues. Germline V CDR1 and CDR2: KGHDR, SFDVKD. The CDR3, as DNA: TGTGCCACCAGTGATTCCCGGACTAGCGTTTGGAATGAGCAGTTCTTC. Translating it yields CATSDSRTSVWNEQFF.

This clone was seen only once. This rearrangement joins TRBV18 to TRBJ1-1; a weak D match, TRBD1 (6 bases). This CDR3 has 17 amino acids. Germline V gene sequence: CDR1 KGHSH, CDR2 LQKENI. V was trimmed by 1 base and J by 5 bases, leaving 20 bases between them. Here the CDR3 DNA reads TGTGCCAGCTCACCACTTCCGACAGGAGACGCAGGGACTGAAGCTTTCTTT. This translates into CASSPLPTGDAGTEAFF.

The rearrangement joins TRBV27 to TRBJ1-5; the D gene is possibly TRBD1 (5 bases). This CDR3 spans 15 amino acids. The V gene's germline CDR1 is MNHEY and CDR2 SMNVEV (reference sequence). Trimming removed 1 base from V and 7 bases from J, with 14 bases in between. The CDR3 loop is CASSLYAGILQPQHF. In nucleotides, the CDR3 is TGTGCCAGCAGTTTATACGCAGGGATTCTCCAGCCCCAGCATTTT.

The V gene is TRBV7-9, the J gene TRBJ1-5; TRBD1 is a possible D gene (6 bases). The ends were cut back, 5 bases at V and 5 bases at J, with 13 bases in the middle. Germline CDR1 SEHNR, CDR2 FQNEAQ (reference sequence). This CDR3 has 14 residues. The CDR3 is CASSLPGGHQPQHF. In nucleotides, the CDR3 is TGTGCCAGCAGCCTCCCGGGGGGGCATCAGCCCCAGCATTTT.

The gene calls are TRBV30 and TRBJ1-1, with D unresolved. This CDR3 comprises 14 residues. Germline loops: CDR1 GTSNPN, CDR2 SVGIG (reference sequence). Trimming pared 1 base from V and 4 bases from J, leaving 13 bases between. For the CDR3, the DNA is TGTGCCTGGAGTGCTGCGGTACTTGGCACTGAAGCTTTCTTT. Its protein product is CAWSAAVLGTEAFF.

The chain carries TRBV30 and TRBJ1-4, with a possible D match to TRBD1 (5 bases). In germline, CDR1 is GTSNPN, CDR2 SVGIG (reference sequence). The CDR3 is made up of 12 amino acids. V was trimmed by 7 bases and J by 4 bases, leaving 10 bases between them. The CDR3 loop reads CALRGGNEKLFF. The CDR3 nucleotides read TGTGCCTTAAGGGGTGGTAATGAAAAACTGTTTTTT.

The CDR3: CASSTAGTAKNIQYF. The CDR3 nucleotides are TGTGCCAGCAGTACAGCCGGGACAGCTAAAAACATTCAGTACTTC. The chain recombines TRBV6-5 with TRBJ2-4; TRBD1 agrees at 7 bases. The J segment lost 4 bases and the V segment lost 5 bases, leaving 8 bases of the junction unmatched. The CDR3 runs to 15 residues. Germline values: CDR1 MNHEY, CDR2 SVGAGI.

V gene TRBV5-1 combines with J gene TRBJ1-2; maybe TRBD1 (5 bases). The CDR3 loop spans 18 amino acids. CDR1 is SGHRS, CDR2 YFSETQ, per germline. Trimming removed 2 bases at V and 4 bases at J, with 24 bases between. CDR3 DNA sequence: TGCGCCAGCAGCTTACGCGGGGACCCGTCGACAGCGGTCTATGGCTACACCTTC. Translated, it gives CASSLRGDPSTAVYGYTF. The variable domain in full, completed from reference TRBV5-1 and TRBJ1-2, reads KAGVTQTPRYLIKTRGQQVTLSCSPISGHRSVSWYQQTPGQGLQFLFEYFSETQRNKGNFPGRFSGRQFSNSRSEMNVSTLELGDSALYLCASSLRGDPSTAVYGYTFGSGTRLTVV.

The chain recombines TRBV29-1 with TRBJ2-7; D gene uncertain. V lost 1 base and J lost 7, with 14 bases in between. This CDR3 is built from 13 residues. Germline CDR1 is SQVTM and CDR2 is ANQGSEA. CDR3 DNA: TGCAGCGTTGAAGGGGCCAGGTTAGGTGAGCAGTACTTC. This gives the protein CSVEGARLGEQYF.

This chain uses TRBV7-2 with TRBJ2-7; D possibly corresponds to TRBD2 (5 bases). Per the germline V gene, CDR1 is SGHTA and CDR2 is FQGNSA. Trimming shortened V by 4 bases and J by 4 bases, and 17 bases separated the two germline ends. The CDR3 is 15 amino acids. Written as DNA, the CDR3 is TGTGCCAGCAGCTGGGCACCCGGCGAGGGTTACGAGCAGTACTTC. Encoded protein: CASSWAPGEGYEQYF.

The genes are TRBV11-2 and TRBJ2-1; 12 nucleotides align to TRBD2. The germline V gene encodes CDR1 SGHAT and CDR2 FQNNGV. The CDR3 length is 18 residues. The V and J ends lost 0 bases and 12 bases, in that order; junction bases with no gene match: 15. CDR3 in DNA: TGTGCCAGCAGCTTAGACAGATTCCCCCGACTAGCGGGAGCGGGGCAGTTCTTC. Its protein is CASSLDRFPRLAGAGQFF. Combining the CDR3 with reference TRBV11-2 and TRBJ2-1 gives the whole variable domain EAGVAQSPRYKIIEKRQSVAFWCNPISGHATLYWYQQILGQGPKLLIQFQNNGVVDDSQLPKDRFSAERLKGVDSTLKIQPAKLEDSAVYLCASSLDRFPRLAGAGQFFGPGTRLTVL.

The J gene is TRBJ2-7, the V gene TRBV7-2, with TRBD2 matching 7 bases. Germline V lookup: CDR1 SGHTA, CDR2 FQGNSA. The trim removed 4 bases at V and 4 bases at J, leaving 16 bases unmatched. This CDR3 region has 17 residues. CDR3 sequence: CASSWRDRDYFTYEQYF. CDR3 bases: TGTGCCAGCAGCTGGCGAGACCGGGACTACTTTACTTACGAGCAGTACTTC. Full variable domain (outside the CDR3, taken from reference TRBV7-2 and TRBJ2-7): GAGVSQSPSNKVTEKGKDVELRCDPISGHTALYWYRQSLGQGLEFLIYFQGNSAPDKSGLPSDRFSAERTGGSVSTLTIQRTQQEDSAVYLCASSWRDRDYFTYEQYFGPGTRLTVT.

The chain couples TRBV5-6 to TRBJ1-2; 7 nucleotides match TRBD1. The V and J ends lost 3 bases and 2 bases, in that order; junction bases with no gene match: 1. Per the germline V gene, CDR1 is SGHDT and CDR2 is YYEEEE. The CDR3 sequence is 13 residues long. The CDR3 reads CASSWDRNYGYTF. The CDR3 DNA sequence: TGTGCCAGCAGCTGGGACAGAAACTATGGCTACACCTTC.

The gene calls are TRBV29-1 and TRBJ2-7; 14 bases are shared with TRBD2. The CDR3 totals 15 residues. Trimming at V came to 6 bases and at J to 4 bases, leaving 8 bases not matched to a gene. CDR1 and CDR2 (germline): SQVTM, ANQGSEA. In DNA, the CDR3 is TGCAGCGTCACGACTAGCGGGAGGGCCGTTTACGAGCAGTACTTC. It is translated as CSVTTSGRAVYEQYF.

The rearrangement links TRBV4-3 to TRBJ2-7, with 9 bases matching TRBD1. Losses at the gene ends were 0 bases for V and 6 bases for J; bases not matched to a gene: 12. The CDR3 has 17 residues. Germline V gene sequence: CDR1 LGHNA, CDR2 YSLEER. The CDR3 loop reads CASSQDKTGTGIGEQYF. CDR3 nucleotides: TGCGCCAGCAGCCAAGATAAGACCGGGACAGGGATCGGCGAGCAGTACTTC.